Below, 5 T cell receptor beta chains from the same sample are listed, as sequenced in a study of CD8+ T cells in alopecia areata. The authors extracted RNA and reverse transcribed it into cDNA as the sequencing template. Here immunoSEQ multiplex PCR was the method, and the copy in TCRdb shows in-frame clones only, minus some. Here the sample spans roughly 200,000 clones, around 63% being singletons. The sequencing used CD4+ T cells sorted from blood, collected at week 0. The source is a human donor with alopecia areata.

In this sample, this clone turned up a few times. V and J are TRBV29-1 and TRBJ1-2; 7 bases match TRBD1. The V gene end was trimmed by 6 bases and the J gene end by 4 bases; junction bases not matched to a gene: 8. CDR1 SQVTM and CDR2 ANQGSEA come from the germline V gene. The CDR3 spans 13 residues. DNA for the CDR3: TGCAGCGTAAACAGGGGTTTGGCCTATGGCTACACCTTC. Translating gives CSVNRGLAYGYTF. Looking up the rest from reference TRBV29-1 and TRBJ1-2 gives the full variable domain: SAVISQKPSRDICQRGTSLTIQCQVDSQVTMMFWYRQQPGQSLTLIATANQGSEATYESGFVIDKFPISRPNLTFSTLTVSNMSPEDSSIYLCSVNRGLAYGYTFGSGTRLTVV.

This clone was found a few times. The CDR3 sequence: CASRNPLLMNTEAFF. Here the CDR3 DNA reads TGTGCCAGTAGAAACCCACTGCTCATGAACACTGAAGCTTTCTTT. V and J are TRBV19 and TRBJ1-1, with no clear D. V lost 6 bases and J 0 bases, leaving 14 bases between the germline ends. This CDR3 is built from 15 residues. Germline CDR1 reads LNHDA; CDR2 reads SQIVND (reference sequence).

The rearrangement joins TRBV7-2 to TRBJ2-5; 9 bases fit TRBD1. Germline loops: CDR1 SGHTA, CDR2 FQGNSA. The CDR3 runs 16 residues. V lost 5 bases, J lost 2 bases, and 9 bases stayed unmatched. Here the CDR3 reads CASSHNPGTGQETQYF. CDR3 DNA: TGTGCCAGCAGCCACAATCCAGGGACAGGGCAAGAGACCCAGTACTTC.

V usage is TRBV29-1 and J usage is TRBJ2-3, with D tentatively TRBD1 or TRBD2 (7 bases each). The CDR3 consists of 15 residues. Germline CDR1 reads SQVTM; CDR2 reads ANQGSEA. V shed 7 bases and J shed 2 bases, with 19 bases lying between them. The CDR3 coding sequence is TGCAGCGCTAAGACCGGGGGGACAGCCACAGATACGCAGTATTTT. As protein: CSAKTGGTATDTQYF.

The genes are TRBV11-2 and TRBJ1-2; tentatively, D is TRBD1 (6 bases). Germline loops: CDR1 SGHAT, CDR2 FQNNGV. The V end lost 2 bases, the J end lost 2 bases, and 15 bases lay between the germline ends. The CDR3 runs 16 residues. The CDR3 nucleotides are TGTGCCAGCAGCTTAAGCCGGACAGTCGGGAACTATGGCTACACCTTC. It yields the protein CASSLSRTVGNYGYTF.